The text below deals with one T cell receptor beta chain. Its target is not known. Amplification used 60 Vbeta primers and 13 Jbeta primers. Assay: immunoSEQ multiplex PCR; the TCRdb copy retains only in-frame clones and omits some. Of approximately 130,000 clones detected, approximately 80% appear once; the ten largest clones hold about 1.7%. This entry belongs to a study of cytomegalovirus exposure and HLA in healthy donors. V shed 5 bases and J 5 bases; nucleotides not matched to a gene: 8. CDR1 and CDR2 from the germline V gene are SEHNR and FQNEAQ (reference sequence). The CDR3 runs 14 residues. Whole-study results and caveats: In a later analysis, a missense DCLRE1C variant was linked to TCR beta V- and J-gene trimming. High sensitivity and specificity were reportedly achieved when the classifier diagnosed cytomegalovirus status.

Sample: PBMCs. The J gene is TRBJ2-5, the V gene TRBV7-9; 7 bases are a match to TRBD1. The source of this sequence is a man between 18 and 29 years old in good health and CMV-seronegative. The CDR3 DNA is TGTGCCAGCAGCGCCGACAGGGCTAGGGAGACCCAGTACTTC. It yields the protein CASSADRARETQYF.